These T cell receptor beta chains were read from a single sample in a study of blood T cells in healthy people across ages. TCRdb analysed the 5' RACE reads with MiXCR anew, one entry per CDR3 protein. Of around 2 million distinct CDR3 sequences listed, about 39% are singletons. Sequencing input: blood. These receptors all stem from a human donor in good health. Each CDR3 is given with its conserved first and last residue. D genes are given only for firm matches. For some rows the clone size is stated as once, few or many, or as a class when expanded; others skip it.

NA | TRBJ2-7 | NA | TRBV7-9 | TGTGCCAGCAGCCGTCAAAACAGGAACTCCTACGAGCAGTACTTC | CASSRQNRNSYEQYF
NA | TRBJ2-5 | TRBD1 | TRBV4-1 | TGCGCCAGCAGCCGGGGGACAGGGAACCAAGAGACCCAGTACTTC | CASSRGTGNQETQYF
few | TRBJ1-2 | NA | TRBV7-2 | TGTGCCAGCAGCTTAGAGGGACTAGCTAACTATGGCTACACCTTC | CASSLEGLANYGYTF
NA | TRBJ2-1 | NA | TRBV29-1 | TGCAGCGTTGAAGGTCTATTTCATTTGGATGAGCAGTTCTTC | CSVEGLFHLDEQFF
NA | TRBJ1-4 | NA | TRBV28 | TGTGCCAGCAGGGGAACAGGGCTCAATGAAAAACTGTTTTTT | CASRGTGLNEKLFF
NA | TRBJ2-2 | TRBD1 | TRBV29-1 | TGCAGCGTTATGGGACAGCTGGGGGCCACCGGGGAGCTGTTTTTT | CSVMGQLGATGELFF
NA | TRBJ2-3 | NA | TRBV7-3 | TGTGCCAGCAGCTTAGGCCCCACGGAGTATACGCAGTATTTT | CASSLGPTEYTQYF
NA | TRBJ2-3 | NA | TRBV2 | TGTGCCAGCAGCGTCCTTTTTAGCACAGATACGCAGTATTTT | CASSVLFSTDTQYF
few | TRBJ1-2 | TRBD1 | TRBV3-1 | TGTGCCAGCAGCCAAGAGACAGGGTTCAACACCTTC | CASSQETGFNTF
NA | TRBJ2-5 | NA | TRBV6-5 | TGTGCCAGCAGTTACAAAGCTCACCAAGAGACCCAGTACTTC | CASSYKAHQETQYF
many | TRBJ1-2 | TRBD1 | TRBV20-1 | TGCAGTGCTAGAGACAGGGGGCGTGGCTACACCTTC | CSARDRGRGYTF
few | TRBJ2-3 | TRBD1 | TRBV7-2 | TGTGCCAGCAGCTCCGGACAGGTTGGCACAGATACGCAGTATTTT | CASSSGQVGTDTQYF
NA | TRBJ1-1 | NA | TRBV7-2 | TGTGCCAGCAGCTTTAGCAGGGAGAGGGCTTTCTTT | CASSFSRERAFF
few | TRBJ2-3 | NA | TRBV24-1 | TGTGCCACCAGTGATACAACAGGGTCTGGAGATACGCAGTATTTT | CATSDTTGSGDTQYF
NA | TRBJ2-3 | TRBD2 | TRBV12-3/TRBV12-4 | TGTGCCAGCCAGGGACTAGCGGGGGGGTCATCAGATGTGCAGTATTTT | CASQGLAGGSSDVQYF
NA | TRBJ1-1 | NA | TRBV15 | TGTGCCACCAGCAACCAGCCACCAGGGACGATAGACACTGAAGCTTTCTTT | CATSNQPPGTIDTEAFF
NA | TRBJ2-5 | NA | TRBV7-6 | TGTGCCAGCAGCCGGACGGACAGCCCGGGGGAGACCCAGTACTTC | CASSRTDSPGETQYF
NA | TRBJ1-1 | NA | TRBV7-9 | TGTGCCAGCAGCTTGGACGGGGAGAGCACTGAAGCTTTCTTT | CASSLDGESTEAFF
few | TRBJ1-1 | TRBD1 | TRBV27 | TGTGCCAGCAGGAGTCAGGGGGTAGCTTTCTTT | CASRSQGVAFF
NA | TRBJ2-1 | TRBD1 | TRBV7-2 | TGTGCCAGCAGCTTAGAGCCAGGGGGCTACAATGAGCAGTTCTTC | CASSLEPGGYNEQFF
NA | TRBJ2-3 | NA | TRBV9 | TGTGCCAGTGCTTTGGTAGGTCGAGATACGCAGTATTTT | CASALVGRDTQYF